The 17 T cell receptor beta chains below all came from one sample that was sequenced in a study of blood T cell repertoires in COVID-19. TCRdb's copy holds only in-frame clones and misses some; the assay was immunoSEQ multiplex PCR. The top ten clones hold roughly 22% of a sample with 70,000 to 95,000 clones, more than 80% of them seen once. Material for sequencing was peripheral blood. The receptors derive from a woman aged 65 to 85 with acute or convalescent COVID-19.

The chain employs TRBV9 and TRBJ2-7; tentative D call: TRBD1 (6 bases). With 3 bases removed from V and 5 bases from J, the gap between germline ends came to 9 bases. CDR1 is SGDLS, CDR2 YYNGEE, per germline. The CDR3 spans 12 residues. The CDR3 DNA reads TGTGCCAGCAGCGGGGACATCCACGAGCAGTACTTC. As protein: CASSGDIHEQYF.

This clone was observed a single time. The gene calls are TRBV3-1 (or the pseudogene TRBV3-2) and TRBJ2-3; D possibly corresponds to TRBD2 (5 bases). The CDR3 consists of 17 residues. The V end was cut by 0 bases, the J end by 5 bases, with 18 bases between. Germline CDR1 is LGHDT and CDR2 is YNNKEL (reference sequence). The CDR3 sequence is CASSQDLLASRGDTQYF. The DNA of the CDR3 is TGTGCCAGCAGCCAAGATTTGTTGGCTAGCCGGGGAGATACGCAGTATTTT.

The CDR3 sequence is CASSEVWEDNQPQHF. In nucleotides, the CDR3 is TGTGCCAGCAGTGAAGTTTGGGAGGACAATCAGCCCCAGCATTTT. This chain links TRBV6-1 with TRBJ1-5; D is uncertain. The CDR3 consists of 15 residues. Between the trimmed V and J ends, which lost 1 base and 3 bases, there was a span of 10 bases. Germline CDR1 is MNHNS and CDR2 is SASEGT.

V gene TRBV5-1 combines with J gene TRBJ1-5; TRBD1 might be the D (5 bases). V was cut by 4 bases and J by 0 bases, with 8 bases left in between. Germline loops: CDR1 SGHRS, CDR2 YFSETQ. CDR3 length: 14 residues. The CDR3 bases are TGCGCCAGCAGCCCGACAGATAGCAATCAGCCCCAGCATTTT. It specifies CASSPTDSNQPQHF. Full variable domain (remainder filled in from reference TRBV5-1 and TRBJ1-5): KAGVTQTPRYLIKTRGQQVTLSCSPISGHRSVSWYQQTPGQGLQFLFEYFSETQRNKGNFPGRFSGRQFSNSRSEMNVSTLELGDSALYLCASSPTDSNQPQHFGDGTRLSIL.

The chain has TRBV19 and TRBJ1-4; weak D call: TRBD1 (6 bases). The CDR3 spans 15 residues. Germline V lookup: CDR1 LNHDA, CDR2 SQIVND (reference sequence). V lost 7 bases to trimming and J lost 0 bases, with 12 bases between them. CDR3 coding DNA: TGTGCCAGTACCCCACCAGGGGCAACTAATGAAAAACTGTTTTTT. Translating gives CASTPPGATNEKLFF.

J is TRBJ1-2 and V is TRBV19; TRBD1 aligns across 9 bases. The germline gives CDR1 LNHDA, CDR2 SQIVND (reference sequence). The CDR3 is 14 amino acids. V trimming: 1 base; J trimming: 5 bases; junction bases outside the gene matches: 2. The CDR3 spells CASSIATGGYGYTF. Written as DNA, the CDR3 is TGTGCCAGTAGTATAGCGACAGGGGGTTATGGCTACACCTTC.

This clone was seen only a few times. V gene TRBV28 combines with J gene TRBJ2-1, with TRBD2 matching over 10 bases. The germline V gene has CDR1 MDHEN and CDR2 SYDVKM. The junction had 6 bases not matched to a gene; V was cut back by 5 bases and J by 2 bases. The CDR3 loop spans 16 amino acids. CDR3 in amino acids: CASSSAAGGTYNEQFF. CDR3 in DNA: TGTGCCAGCAGTAGCGCAGCGGGAGGGACCTACAATGAGCAGTTCTTC.

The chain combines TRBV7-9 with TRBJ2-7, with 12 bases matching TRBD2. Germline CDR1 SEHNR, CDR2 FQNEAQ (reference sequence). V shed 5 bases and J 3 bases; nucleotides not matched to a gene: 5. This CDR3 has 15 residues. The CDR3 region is CASSLTSGRYYEQYF. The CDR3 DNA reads TGTGCCAGCAGCCTCACTAGCGGGAGGTACTACGAGCAGTACTTC.

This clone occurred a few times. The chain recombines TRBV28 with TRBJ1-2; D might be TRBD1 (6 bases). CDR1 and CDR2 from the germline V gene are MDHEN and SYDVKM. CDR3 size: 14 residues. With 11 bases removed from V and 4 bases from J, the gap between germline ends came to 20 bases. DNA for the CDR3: TGTGCCGGACTGGACAGCCAAAAACTCTATGGCTACACCTTC. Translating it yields CAGLDSQKLYGYTF.

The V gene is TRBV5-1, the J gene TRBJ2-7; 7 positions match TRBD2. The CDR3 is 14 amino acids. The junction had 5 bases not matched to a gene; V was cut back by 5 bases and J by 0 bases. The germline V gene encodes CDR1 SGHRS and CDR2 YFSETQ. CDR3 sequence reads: CASRTGTTSYEQYF. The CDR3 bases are TGCGCCAGCAGGACCGGGACTACCTCCTACGAGCAGTACTTC. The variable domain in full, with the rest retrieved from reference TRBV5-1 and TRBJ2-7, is KAGVTQTPRYLIKTRGQQVTLSCSPISGHRSVSWYQQTPGQGLQFLFEYFSETQRNKGNFPGRFSGRQFSNSRSEMNVSTLELGDSALYLCASRTGTTSYEQYFGPGTRLTVT.

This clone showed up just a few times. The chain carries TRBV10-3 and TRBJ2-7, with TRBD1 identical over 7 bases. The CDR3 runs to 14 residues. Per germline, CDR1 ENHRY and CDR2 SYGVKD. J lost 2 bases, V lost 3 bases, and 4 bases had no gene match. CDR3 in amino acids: CAISEGDRAYEQYF. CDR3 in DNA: TGTGCCATCAGTGAAGGGGACAGAGCCTACGAGCAGTACTTC.

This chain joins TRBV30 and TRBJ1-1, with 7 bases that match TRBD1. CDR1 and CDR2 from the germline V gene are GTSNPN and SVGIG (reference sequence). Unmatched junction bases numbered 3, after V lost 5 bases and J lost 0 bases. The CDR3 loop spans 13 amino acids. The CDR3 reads CAWEGQLNTEAFF. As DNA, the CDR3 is TGTGCCTGGGAGGGACAGCTGAACACTGAAGCTTTCTTT.

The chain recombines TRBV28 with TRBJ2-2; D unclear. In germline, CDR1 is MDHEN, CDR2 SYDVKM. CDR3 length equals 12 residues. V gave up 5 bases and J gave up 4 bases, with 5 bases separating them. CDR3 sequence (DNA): TGTGCCAGCAGTACATCCACCGGGGAGCTGTTTTTT. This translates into CASSTSTGELFF.

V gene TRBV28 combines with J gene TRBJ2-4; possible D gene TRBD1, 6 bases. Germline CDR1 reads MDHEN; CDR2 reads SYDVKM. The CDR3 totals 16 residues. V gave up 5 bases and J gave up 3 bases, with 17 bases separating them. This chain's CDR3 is CASSLHRELGKNIQYF. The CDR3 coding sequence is TGTGCCAGCAGTCTCCACAGGGAGTTAGGCAAAAACATTCAGTACTTC.

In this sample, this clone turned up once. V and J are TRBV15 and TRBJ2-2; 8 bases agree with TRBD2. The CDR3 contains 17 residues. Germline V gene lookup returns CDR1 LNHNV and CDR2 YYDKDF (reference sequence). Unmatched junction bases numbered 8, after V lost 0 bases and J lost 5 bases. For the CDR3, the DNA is TGTGCCACCAGCAGAGATTTGGCGGGAGGTCGTACCGGGGAGCTGTTTTTT. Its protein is CATSRDLAGGRTGELFF.

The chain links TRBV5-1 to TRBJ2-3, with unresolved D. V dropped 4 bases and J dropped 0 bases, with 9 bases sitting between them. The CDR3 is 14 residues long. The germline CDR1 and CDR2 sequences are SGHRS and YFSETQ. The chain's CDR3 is CASSRQASTDTQYF. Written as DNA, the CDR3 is TGCGCCAGCAGCCGGCAGGCTAGCACAGATACGCAGTATTTT.

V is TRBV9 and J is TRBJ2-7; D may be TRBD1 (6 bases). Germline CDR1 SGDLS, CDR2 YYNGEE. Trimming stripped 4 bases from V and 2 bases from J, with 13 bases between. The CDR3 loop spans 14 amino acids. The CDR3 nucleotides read TGTGCCAGCAGCTTGGCAGGGGTCACCTACGAGCAGTACTTC. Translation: CASSLAGVTYEQYF.